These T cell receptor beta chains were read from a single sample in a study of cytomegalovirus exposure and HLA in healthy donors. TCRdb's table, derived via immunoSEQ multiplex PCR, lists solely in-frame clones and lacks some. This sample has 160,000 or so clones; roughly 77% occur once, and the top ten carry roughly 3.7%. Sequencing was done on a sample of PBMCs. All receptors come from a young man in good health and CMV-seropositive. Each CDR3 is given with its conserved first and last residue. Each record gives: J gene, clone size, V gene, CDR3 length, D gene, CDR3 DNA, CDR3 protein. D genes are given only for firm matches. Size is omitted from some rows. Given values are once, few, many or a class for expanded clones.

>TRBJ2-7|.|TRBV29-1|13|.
TGCAGCGCCTATCGGGGGGCAGGCTACGAGCAGTACTTC
CSAYRGAGYEQYF
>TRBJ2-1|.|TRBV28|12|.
TGTGCCAGCAGTTTTATTCTCGGAGGGCCGTTCTTC
CASSFILGGPFF
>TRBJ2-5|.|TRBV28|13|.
TGTGCCAGCAGTATTGGGGGCGAGGAGACCCAGTACTTC
CASSIGGEETQYF
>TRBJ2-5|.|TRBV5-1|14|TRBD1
TGCGCCAGCAGCCCGGGACAGGGACAAGAGACCCAGTACTTC
CASSPGQGQETQYF
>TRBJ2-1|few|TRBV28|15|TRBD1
TGTGCCAGCATACTGGCAGGGGGTTCCTACAATGAGCAGTTCTTC
CASILAGGSYNEQFF
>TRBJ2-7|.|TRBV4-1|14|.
TGCGCCAGCAGCCAAGACAGGACTGTCTACGAGCAGTACTTC
CASSQDRTVYEQYF
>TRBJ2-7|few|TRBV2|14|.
TGTGCCAGCAGACCGACAGGACCCTCCTACGAGCAGTACTTC
CASRPTGPSYEQYF
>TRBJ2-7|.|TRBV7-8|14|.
TGTGCCAGCAGCGTCAGTTACGGGTCCTACGAGCAGTACTTC
CASSVSYGSYEQYF
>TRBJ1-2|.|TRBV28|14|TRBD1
TGTGCCAGCAGTTCAGGGGGTCACAACTATGGCTACACCTTC
CASSSGGHNYGYTF
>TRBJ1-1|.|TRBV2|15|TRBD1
TGTGCCAGCAGTGAAAGGGGACAGGGGAACACTGAAGCTTTCTTT
CASSERGQGNTEAFF
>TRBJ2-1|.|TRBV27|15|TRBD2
TGTGCCAGTTCCCTCGGGACTAGCGGCGTCAATGAGCAGTTCTTC
CASSLGTSGVNEQFF
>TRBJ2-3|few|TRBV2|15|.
TGTGCCAGCAGTGACTCTCGCAGGCTAACAGATACGCAGTATTTT
CASSDSRRLTDTQYF
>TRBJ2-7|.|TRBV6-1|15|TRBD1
TGTGCCAGCAGTGAGATGGGACAGGGAGGTTACGAGCAGTACTTC
CASSEMGQGGYEQYF
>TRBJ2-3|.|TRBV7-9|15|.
TGTGCCAGCAGCTTAGCGGGACTCCCCCCCGGTACGCAGTATTTT
CASSLAGLPPGTQYF
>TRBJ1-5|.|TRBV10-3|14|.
TGTGCCATCAGTGCATCGTCGGGAGTAGAGCCCCAGCATTTT
CAISASSGVEPQHF
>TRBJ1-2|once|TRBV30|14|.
TGTGCCTGGAGGCCGCGCGCCAGGGACTATGGCTACACCTTC
CAWRPRARDYGYTF
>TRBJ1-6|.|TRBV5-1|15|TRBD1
TGCGCCAGCAGCTTTTTATCAGGGGGTGATTCACCCCTCCACTTT
CASSFLSGGDSPLHF
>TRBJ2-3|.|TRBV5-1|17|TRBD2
TGCGCCAGCAGCTTGAGGGCTAGCGGGGGCCTCGCAGATACGCAGTATTTT
CASSLRASGGLADTQYF
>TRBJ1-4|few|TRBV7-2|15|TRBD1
TGTGCCAGCAGGCCAAGACAGGGCGCTAATGAAAAACTGTTTTTT
CASRPRQGANEKLFF
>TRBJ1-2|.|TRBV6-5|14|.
TGTGCCAGCAGTTACTCGGGGACTAACTACGGCTACACCTTC
CASSYSGTNYGYTF
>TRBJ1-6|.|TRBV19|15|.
TGTGCCAGTAAACACGGAGTTGGAATGAATTCACCCCTCCACTTT
CASKHGVGMNSPLHF
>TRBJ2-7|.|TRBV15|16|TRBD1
TGTGCCACCAGCACCCGGGGGACAGGGACTCCCTACGAGCAGTACTTC
CATSTRGTGTPYEQYF
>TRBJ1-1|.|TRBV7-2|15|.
TGTGCCAGCAGCTTCCAGGGGCGCGAGGACACTGAAGCTTTCTTT
CASSFQGREDTEAFF
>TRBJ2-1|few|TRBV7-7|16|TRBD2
TGTGCCAGCAGCCCCGGACTAGCGGGGGGGCAGATGGAGCAGTTCTTC
CASSPGLAGGQMEQFF
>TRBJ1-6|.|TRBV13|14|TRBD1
TGTGCCAGCAGCTCCCGGGACAGGGATTCACCCCTCCACTTT
CASSSRDRDSPLHF
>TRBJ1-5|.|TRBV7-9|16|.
TGTGCCAGCAGCTCATTCTCGGGGGGCCAAGATCAGCCCCAGCATTTT
CASSSFSGGQDQPQHF
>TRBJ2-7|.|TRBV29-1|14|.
TGCAGCGTCAAGAGGACACCTGAAGCGTCCGAGCAGTACTTC
CSVKRTPEASEQYF
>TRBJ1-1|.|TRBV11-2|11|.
TGTGCCAGCAGACAGGGCGTTGAAGCTTTCTTT
CASRQGVEAFF
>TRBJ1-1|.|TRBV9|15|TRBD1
TGTGCCAGCAGCCCCCTGGACAGGGGAGACACTGAAGCTTTCTTT
CASSPLDRGDTEAFF
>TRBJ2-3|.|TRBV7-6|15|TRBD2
TGTGCCAGCAGCTTAGAGGGACTAGTTGGAGATACGCAGTATTTT
CASSLEGLVGDTQYF